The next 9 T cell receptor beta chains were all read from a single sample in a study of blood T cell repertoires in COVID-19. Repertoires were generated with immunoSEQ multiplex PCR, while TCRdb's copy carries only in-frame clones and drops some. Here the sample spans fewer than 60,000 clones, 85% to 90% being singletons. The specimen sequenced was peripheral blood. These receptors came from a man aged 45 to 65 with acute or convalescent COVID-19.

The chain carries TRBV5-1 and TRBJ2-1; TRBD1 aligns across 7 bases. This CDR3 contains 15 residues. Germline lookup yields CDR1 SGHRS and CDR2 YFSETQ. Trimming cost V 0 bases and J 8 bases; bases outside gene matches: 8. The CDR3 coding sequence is TGCGCCAGCAGCTTGGGACAGGGAACCCACGATGAGCAGTTCTTC. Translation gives CASSLGQGTHDEQFF.

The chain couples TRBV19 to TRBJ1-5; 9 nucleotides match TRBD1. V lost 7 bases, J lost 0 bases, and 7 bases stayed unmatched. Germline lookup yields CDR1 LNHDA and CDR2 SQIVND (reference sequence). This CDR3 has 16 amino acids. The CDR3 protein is CASTKDRGGSNQPQHF. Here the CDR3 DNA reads TGTGCCAGTACCAAGGACAGGGGTGGTAGCAATCAGCCCCAGCATTTT.

This CDR3 is CSASGDTNYGYTF. Here the CDR3 DNA reads TGCAGTGCTAGTGGGGACACCAACTATGGCTACACCTTC. V and J are TRBV20-1 and TRBJ1-2; TRBD1 is a possible D gene (6 bases). Germline CDR1 and CDR2: DFQATT and SNEGSKA (reference sequence). The CDR3 is 13 residues long. Trimming stripped 3 bases from V and 2 bases from J, with 10 bases between.

CDR3 in amino acids: CASSSRTGALSGANVLTF. In DNA form, the CDR3 reads TGTGCCAGCAGTTCCCGGACAGGGGCCCTTTCTGGGGCCAACGTCCTGACTTTC. J is TRBJ2-6 and V is TRBV27, with 9 bases fitting TRBD1. The length of the CDR3 is 18 residues. Germline CDR1 MNHEY, CDR2 SMNVEV (reference sequence). V dropped 4 bases and J dropped 1; count of bases not matched to a gene: 8.

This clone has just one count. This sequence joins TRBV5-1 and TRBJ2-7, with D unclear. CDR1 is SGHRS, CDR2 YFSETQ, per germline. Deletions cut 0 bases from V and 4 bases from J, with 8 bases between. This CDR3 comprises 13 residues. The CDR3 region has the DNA TGCGCCAGCAGCTTGGGCTTCACTTACGAGCAGTACTTC. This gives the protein CASSLGFTYEQYF. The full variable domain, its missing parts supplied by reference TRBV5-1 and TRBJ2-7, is KAGVTQTPRYLIKTRGQQVTLSCSPISGHRSVSWYQQTPGQGLQFLFEYFSETQRNKGNFPGRFSGRQFSNSRSEMNVSTLELGDSALYLCASSLGFTYEQYFGPGTRLTVT.

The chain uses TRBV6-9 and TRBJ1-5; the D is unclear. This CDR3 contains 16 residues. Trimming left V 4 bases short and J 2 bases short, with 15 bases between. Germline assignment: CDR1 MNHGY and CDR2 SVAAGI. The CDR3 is CASSSGEVVGNQPQHF. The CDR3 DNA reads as TGTGCCAGCAGTTCTGGGGAGGTAGTGGGCAATCAGCCCCAGCATTTT.

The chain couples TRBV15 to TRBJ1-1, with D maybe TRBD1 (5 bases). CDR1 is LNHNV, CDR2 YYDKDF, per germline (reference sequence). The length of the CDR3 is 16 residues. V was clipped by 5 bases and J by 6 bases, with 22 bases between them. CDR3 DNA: TGTGCCACCAGCGTCCCCTCCCAGGCAGGGCGCCCTGAAGCTTTCTTT. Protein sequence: CATSVPSQAGRPEAFF.

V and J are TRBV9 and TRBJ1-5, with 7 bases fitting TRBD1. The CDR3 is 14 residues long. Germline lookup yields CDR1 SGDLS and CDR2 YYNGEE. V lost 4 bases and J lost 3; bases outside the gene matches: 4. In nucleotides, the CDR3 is TGTGCCAGCAGCACAGGGGTCCCCAATCAGCCCCAGCATTTT. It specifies CASSTGVPNQPQHF.

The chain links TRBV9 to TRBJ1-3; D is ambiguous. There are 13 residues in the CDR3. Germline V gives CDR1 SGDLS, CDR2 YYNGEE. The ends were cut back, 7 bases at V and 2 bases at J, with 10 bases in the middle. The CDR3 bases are TGTGCCAGCTCTACGGAGACTGGAAACACCATATATTTT. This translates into CASSTETGNTIYF.